This T cell receptor beta chain was sequenced for a study of T cell responses to AZD1222 COVID-19 vaccine. The V end was cut by 6 bases, the J end by 4 bases, with 15 bases between. In germline, CDR1 is MNHEY, CDR2 SMNVEV (reference sequence). This CDR3 is built from 14 residues. With respect to this clone: Its target is unknown.

Assay: immunoSEQ multiplex PCR; the TCRdb copy retains only in-frame clones and omits some. Here the sample spans under 150,000 clones, about nine tenths being singletons. The study, taken as a whole, reports: CD4 TCRs associated with vaccination spanned spike, dominating at 160-218 and 743-854. Repertoires were obtained only post-peak T cell response. Baseline testing showed seropositivity in only six or seven AZD1222 recipients.

The receptor was isolated from an adult in good health. The rearrangement joins TRBV27 to TRBJ1-2; TRBD1 is a possible D gene (5 bases). This specimen was peripheral blood, taken on day 0 of AZD1222 vaccination. The CDR3 DNA reads TGTGCCAGCAGGCCGGGACGGATATCCTATGGCTACACCTTC. Its protein is CASRPGRISYGYTF.